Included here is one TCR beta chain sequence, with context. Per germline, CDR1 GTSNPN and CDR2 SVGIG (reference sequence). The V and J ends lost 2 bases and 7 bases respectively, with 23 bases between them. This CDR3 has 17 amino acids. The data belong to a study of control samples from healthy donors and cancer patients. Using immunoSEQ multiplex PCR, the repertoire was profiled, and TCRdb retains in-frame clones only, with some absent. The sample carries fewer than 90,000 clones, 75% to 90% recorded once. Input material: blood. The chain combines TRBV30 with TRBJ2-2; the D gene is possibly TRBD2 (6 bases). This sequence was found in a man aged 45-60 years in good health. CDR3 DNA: TGTGCCTGGAGTAGGGCAAGGAACATGAGGGAGGTCGGGGAGCTGTTTTTT. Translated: CAWSRARNMREVGELFF.